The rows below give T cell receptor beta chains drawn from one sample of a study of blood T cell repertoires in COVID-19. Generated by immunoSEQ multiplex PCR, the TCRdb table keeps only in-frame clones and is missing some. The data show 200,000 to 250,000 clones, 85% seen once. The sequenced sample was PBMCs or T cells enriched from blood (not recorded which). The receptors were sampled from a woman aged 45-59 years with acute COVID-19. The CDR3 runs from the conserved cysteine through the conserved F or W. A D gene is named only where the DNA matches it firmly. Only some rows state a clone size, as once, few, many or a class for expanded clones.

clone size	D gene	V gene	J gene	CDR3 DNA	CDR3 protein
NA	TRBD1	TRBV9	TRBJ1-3	TGTGCCAGCAGCGCCCTGGGACAGTCTGGAAACACCATATATTTT	CASSALGQSGNTIYF
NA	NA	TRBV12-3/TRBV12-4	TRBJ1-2	TGTGCCAGCAACTTGGGGGGTTATGGCTACACCTTC	CASNLGGYGYTF
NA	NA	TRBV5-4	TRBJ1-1	TGTGCCAGCAGCCCTTTGATGGGCGAAGGAACTGAAGCTTTCTTT	CASSPLMGEGTEAFF
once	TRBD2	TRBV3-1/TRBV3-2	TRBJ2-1	TGTGCCAGCAGCCAACGCGGGGGGGCCGGCAATGAGCAGTTCTTC	CASSQRGGAGNEQFF
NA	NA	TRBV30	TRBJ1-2	TGTGCCTGGCAGCCTCAGGGGAGAGGCTATGGCTACACCTTC	CAWQPQGRGYGYTF
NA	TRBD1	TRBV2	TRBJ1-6	TGTGCCAGCAGTGAACAGGGGGCACGTTCACCCCTCCACTTT	CASSEQGARSPLHF
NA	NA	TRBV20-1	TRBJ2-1	TGCAGTGCAACGACTGGCATTGAGCAGTTCTTC	CSATTGIEQFF
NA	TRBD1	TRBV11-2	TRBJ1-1	TGTGCCAGCAGCTTATTGTTTCCGGGACAGGGCTACACTGAAGCTTTCTTT	CASSLLFPGQGYTEAFF
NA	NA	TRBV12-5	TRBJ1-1	TGTGCTAGTGGCCAGGAGGCTGGGACTGAAGCTTTCTTT	CASGQEAGTEAFF
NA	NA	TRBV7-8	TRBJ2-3	TGTGCCAGCAGCTCCCCTGCGACTCGCACAGATACGCAGTATTTT	CASSSPATRTDTQYF
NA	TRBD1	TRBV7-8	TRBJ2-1	TGTGCCAGCAGCTCCCGGGACAGGGGATTCTACAATGAGCAGTTCTTC	CASSSRDRGFYNEQFF
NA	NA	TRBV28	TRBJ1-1	TGTGCCAGCAGTTACGACAGCCCCCAAGCTTTCTTT	CASSYDSPQAFF
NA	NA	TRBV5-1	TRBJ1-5	TGCGCCAGCAGCTTGGCAGGAGGTAGCAATCAGCCCCAGCATTTT	CASSLAGGSNQPQHF
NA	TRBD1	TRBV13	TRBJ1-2	TGTGCCAGCAGCTTATATATGGCCCAGGGGGCGATTGGCTACACCTTC	CASSLYMAQGAIGYTF
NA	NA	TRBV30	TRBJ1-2	TGCGGAGGGGAGCATAACTATGGCTACACCTTC	CGGEHNYGYTF
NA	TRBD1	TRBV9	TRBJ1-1	TGTGCCAGCAGTGACAGGGGGGTAACTGAAGCTTTCTTT	CASSDRGVTEAFF
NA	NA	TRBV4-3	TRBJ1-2	TGCGCCAGCAGTCACACACTAAGCCGGGGCTACACCTTC	CASSHTLSRGYTF
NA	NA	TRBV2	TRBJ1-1	TGTGCCAGTATATCGACAGGAAACACTGAAGCTTTCTTT	CASISTGNTEAFF
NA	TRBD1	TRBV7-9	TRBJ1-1	TGTGCCAGTAAGACAGGGACGAACACTGAAGCTTTCTTT	CASKTGTNTEAFF
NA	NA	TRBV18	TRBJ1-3	TGTGCCAGCTCACCGGCAGGTAGCTCTGGAAACACCATATATTTT	CASSPAGSSGNTIYF
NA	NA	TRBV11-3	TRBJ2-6	TGTGCCAGCAGCTTAGAGGGGGCAGGGCCGGTTCCCAACTCTGGGGCCAACGTCCTGACTTTC	CASSLEGAGPVPNSGANVLTF
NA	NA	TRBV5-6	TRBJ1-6	TGTGCCAGCAGCCTATCAACCGGGGGACCCCGGGGGTCACCCCTCCACTTT	CASSLSTGGPRGSPLHF
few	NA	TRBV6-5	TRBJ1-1	TGTGCCAGCAGTTACGTCAGGGGCGAAGCTTTCTTT	CASSYVRGEAFF
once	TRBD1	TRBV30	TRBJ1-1	TGTGCCTGGAGTGTACAGGGGGGAGCTTTCTTT	CAWSVQGGAFF
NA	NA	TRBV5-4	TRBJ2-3	TGTGCCAGCAGCTTTCGCGACGGGTCCACAGATACGCAGTATTTT	CASSFRDGSTDTQYF
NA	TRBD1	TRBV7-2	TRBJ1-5	TGTGCCAGCAGCTTCGGACAGGGGAATCAGCCCCAGCATTTT	CASSFGQGNQPQHF
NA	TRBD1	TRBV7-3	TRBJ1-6	TGTGCCAGCTCTCAGACAGGGGCTTCACCCCTCCACTTT	CASSQTGASPLHF
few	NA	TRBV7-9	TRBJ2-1	TGTGCCAGCAGCGTGATCACTAGGGAGCAGTTCTTC	CASSVITREQFF
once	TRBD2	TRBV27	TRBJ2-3	TGTGCCAGCAGTTTAGGTAGCGGGGGTGCCATCGAGCAGTATTTT	CASSLGSGGAIEQYF
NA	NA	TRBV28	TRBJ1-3	TGTGCCAGCAGTTTGTTGGGCGCACCAAACACCATATATTTT	CASSLLGAPNTIYF
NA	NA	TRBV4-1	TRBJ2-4	TGCGCCAGCACCCTCGAGCCGGTGGGGAGAAACATTCAGTACTTC	CASTLEPVGRNIQYF
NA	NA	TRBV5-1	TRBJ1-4	TGCGCCAGCAGCAGTTACAGCAGCTCTAATGAAAAACTGTTTTTT	CASSSYSSSNEKLFF
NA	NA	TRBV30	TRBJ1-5	TGTGCCTGGAGCCGCGGGGGGTCGTGGGAGCCCCAGCATTTT	CAWSRGGSWEPQHF
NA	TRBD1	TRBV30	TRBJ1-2	TGTGCCTGGGTGACAGGGGGCGTGAACTATGGCTACACCTTC	CAWVTGGVNYGYTF
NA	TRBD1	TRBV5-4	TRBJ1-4	TGTGCCAGCAGCGTGGACAGGATCCGTGAAAAACTGTTTTTT	CASSVDRIREKLFF
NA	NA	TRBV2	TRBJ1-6	TGTGCCAGCGGGGAGGGCCGTTCACCCCTCCACTTT	CASGEGRSPLHF
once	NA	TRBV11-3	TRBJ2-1	TGTGCCAGCAGCTCAAAATCCGGGGGGCCCTCCTACAATGAGCAGTTCTTC	CASSSKSGGPSYNEQFF